Shown below are 13 T cell receptor beta chains from a single sample sequenced in a study of early T cells in non-severe SARS-CoV-2 infection. One entry per CDR3 protein, called by TCRdb with MiXCR from the 5' RACE reads. The sample yields tens of thousands of distinct CDR3 sequences, 10% to 15% seen once. The sample consisted of whole blood. These receptors were collected from an adult who was a healthcare worker with PCR-confirmed SARS-CoV-2 infection or an uninfected control (not recorded which).

This clonotype was picked up many times. The chain couples TRBV11-2 to TRBJ1-2; D is perhaps TRBD1 (5 bases). CDR3 length equals 15 residues. Germline V lookup: CDR1 SGHAT, CDR2 FQNNGV. The V gene lost 5 bases and the J gene lost 1 base, with 14 bases spanning the gap. For the CDR3, the DNA is TGTGCCAGCAGCCAGCGACAGACCTATAACTATGGCTACACCTTC. This sequence encodes CASSQRQTYNYGYTF.

J is TRBJ1-5 and V is TRBV12-3 or TRBV12-4, with 8 bases lining up with TRBD1. The CDR3 has 14 amino acids. The ends lost 6 bases at V and 5 bases at J; junction bases unmatched: 6. The CDR3 protein is CASSRGTGYQPQHF. The DNA for the CDR3 is TGTGCCAGCAGCCGGGGGACAGGTTATCAGCCCCAGCATTTT.

Comments on this clonotype: This sequence may be a read error, since a much larger clone differs from it by one base. This sequence joins TRBV19 and TRBJ1-5, with a weak D call TRBD1 (6 bases). CDR1 and CDR2 (germline): LNHDA, SQIVND (reference sequence). The CDR3 extends over 14 amino acids. For the CDR3, the DNA is TGTGCCTGTAGTATTGAACAGGGTAATCAGCCCCAGCATTTT. Amino acids: CACSIEQGNQPQHF.

This clonotype was counted at least ten times. V usage is TRBV6-4 and J usage is TRBJ1-1; D perhaps matches TRBD1 (6 bases). This CDR3 has 13 residues. Between the trimmed V and J ends, which lost 5 bases and 5 bases, there was a span of 12 bases. Germline V gene lookup returns CDR1 MRHNA and CDR2 SNTAGT. This CDR3 is CASSTGLGTEAFF. Here the CDR3 DNA reads TGTGCCAGCAGTACAGGGCTCGGGACTGAAGCTTTCTTT.

Ten or more counts support this clonotype. V is TRBV12-3 or TRBV12-4 and J is TRBJ2-5; D not resolved. CDR3 size: 12 residues. V was cut by 3 bases and J by 4 bases, with 6 bases left in between. The DNA of the CDR3 is TGTGCCAGCAGTTTTAACGGAGAGACCCAGTACTTC. This sequence encodes CASSFNGETQYF.

V gene TRBV6-5 combines with J gene TRBJ1-6; 10 nucleotides agree with TRBD1. Germline values: CDR1 MNHEY, CDR2 SVGAGI. The CDR3 is 16 amino acids. The J segment lost 10 bases and the V segment lost 2 bases, leaving 8 bases of the junction unmatched. The CDR3, as DNA: TGTGCCAGCAGTTACGGTGCCGGGACAGGGGACTCACCCCTCCACTTT. Its translation is CASSYGAGTGDSPLHF.

This clonotype was recorded at least ten times. This rearrangement joins TRBV12-3 or TRBV12-4 to TRBJ2-2, with 11 bases identical to TRBD1. This CDR3 has 15 amino acids. V lost 5 bases and J lost 3; bases outside the gene matches: 2. CDR3 in DNA: TGTGCCAGCAGTGTGGGACAGGGGGACACCGGGGAGCTGTTTTTT. Its translation: CASSVGQGDTGELFF.

This clonotype was recorded many times. The genes are TRBV27 and TRBJ2-5, with TRBD2 matching 11 bases. The germline CDR1 and CDR2 sequences are MNHEY and SMNVEV (reference sequence). The V segment lost 2 bases and the J segment 13 bases; nucleotides outside the gene matches: 9. CDR3 length equals 14 residues. CDR3 sequence reads: CASSLKVSSGGTYF. The CDR3 bases are TGTGCCAGCAGTTTAAAGGTGTCTAGCGGGGGGACGTACTTC.

This clonotype occurred a few times. The junction departs from germline at one end; a sequencing error may be responsible. This chain joins TRBV11-3 and TRBJ1-2, with D unresolved. CDR3 size: 8 residues. The V gene's germline CDR1 is SGHNT and CDR2 YENEEA. The CDR3 sequence: CASSLEFF. CDR3 nucleotide sequence: TGTGCCAGCAGCTTAGAATTCTTC.

In the case of this clonotype: A much larger clonotype is one base distant, so this may be a read error. The rearrangement uses TRBV27 and TRBJ2-7; weak D call: TRBD2 (6 bases). This CDR3 spans 15 amino acids. Germline V lookup: CDR1 MNHEY, CDR2 SMNVEV (reference sequence). The CDR3 DNA reads as TGTGCCTGCAGTTCTTCCGGGACTCGTCCCTACGAGCAGTACTTC. Residues: CACSSSGTRPYEQYF.

This clonotype was detected many times. The chain has TRBV30 and TRBJ1-2, with D unresolved. Trimming shortened V by 8 bases and J by 12 bases, and 22 bases separated the two germline ends. In germline, CDR1 is GTSNPN, CDR2 SVGIG (reference sequence). The CDR3 has 12 residues. The CDR3 sequence is CAGKIPGEVHTF. CDR3 nucleotide sequence: TGTGCCGGGAAGATCCCCGGGGAGGTCCACACCTTC.

This clonotype occurred a few times. The chain combines TRBV4-2 with TRBJ2-3, with 12 positions matching TRBD2. This CDR3 contains 17 residues. V trimming: 4 bases; J trimming: 2 bases; junction bases outside the gene matches: 7. CDR1 LGHNA and CDR2 YNFKEQ come from the germline V gene. CDR3 nucleotide sequence: TGTGCCAGCAGCCGACAGACTAGCGGGGGTTACACAGATACGCAGTATTTT. Its protein product is CASSRQTSGGYTDTQYF.

This clonotype was seen ten or more times. The chain is built from TRBV29-1 and TRBJ2-7; D uncertain. Trimming shortened V by 1 base and J by 3 bases, and 7 bases separated the two germline ends. From germline, CDR1 is SQVTM and CDR2 ANQGSEA. The CDR3 runs to 12 residues. CDR3 protein: CSVEGTGYEQYF. The CDR3 coding sequence is TGCAGCGTTGAAGGAACGGGCTACGAGCAGTACTTC.